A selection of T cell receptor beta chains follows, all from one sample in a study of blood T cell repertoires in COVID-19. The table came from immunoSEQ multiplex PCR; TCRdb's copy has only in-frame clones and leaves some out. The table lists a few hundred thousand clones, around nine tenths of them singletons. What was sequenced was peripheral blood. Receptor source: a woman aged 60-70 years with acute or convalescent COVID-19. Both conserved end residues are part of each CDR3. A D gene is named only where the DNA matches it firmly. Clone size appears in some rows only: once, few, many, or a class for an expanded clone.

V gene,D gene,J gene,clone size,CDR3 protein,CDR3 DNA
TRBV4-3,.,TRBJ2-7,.,CASSQAGGITYEQYF,TGCGCCAGCAGCCAAGCGGGGGGCATCACCTACGAGCAGTACTTC
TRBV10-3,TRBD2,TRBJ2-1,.,CAISEGGGPHNEQFF,TGTGCCATCAGTGAGGGGGGAGGGCCCCACAATGAGCAGTTCTTC
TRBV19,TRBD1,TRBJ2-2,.,CASSTGGDTGELFF,TGTGCCAGTAGCACAGGGGGAGACACCGGGGAGCTGTTTTTT
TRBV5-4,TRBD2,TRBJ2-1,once,CASRLAGGPNYNEQFF,TGTGCCAGCAGGCTAGCGGGAGGGCCGAATTACAATGAGCAGTTCTTC
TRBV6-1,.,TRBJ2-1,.,CASSEAFRDNEQFF,TGTGCCAGCAGTGAAGCATTCCGGGATAATGAGCAGTTCTTC
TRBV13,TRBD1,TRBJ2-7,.,CASSAYRQGSTPLEQYF,TGTGCCAGCAGCGCTTACAGACAGGGATCAACACCGCTCGAGCAGTACTTC
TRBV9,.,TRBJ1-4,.,CASSVDGRSNEKLFF,TGTGCCAGCAGCGTAGATGGCCGTTCGAATGAAAAACTGTTTTTT
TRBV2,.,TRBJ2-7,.,CASSEGRGLSGEQYF,TGTGCCAGCAGTGAAGGTAGAGGGCTCTCAGGCGAGCAGTACTTC
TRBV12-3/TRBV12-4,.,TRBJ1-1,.,CASRLHLTEAFF,TGTGCCAGCAGACTACACCTTACTGAAGCTTTCTTT
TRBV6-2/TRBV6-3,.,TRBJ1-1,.,CASSLTGRATEAFF,TGTGCCAGCAGTTTAACAGGAAGGGCAACTGAAGCTTTCTTT
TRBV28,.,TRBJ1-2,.,CASKERRITYGYTF,TGTGCATCAAAGGAGAGACGGATTACCTATGGCTACACCTTC
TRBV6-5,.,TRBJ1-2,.,CASSLRGAGYGYTF,TGTGCCAGCAGCCTTCGGGGGGCAGGTTATGGCTACACCTTC
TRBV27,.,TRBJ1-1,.,CASSSPSEAFF,TGTGCCAGCAGTTCCCCCAGTGAAGCTTTCTTT
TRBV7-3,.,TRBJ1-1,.,CASSTAPDREAFF,TGTGCCAGCAGCACCGCACCCGACAGGGAAGCTTTCTTT
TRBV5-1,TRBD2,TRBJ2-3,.,CASSLDPGTSGRTQYF,TGCGCCAGCAGCTTGGACCCCGGGACTAGCGGGAGAACGCAGTATTTT
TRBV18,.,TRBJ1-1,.,CASSPPQGGDTEAFF,TGTGCCAGCTCACCTCCCCAGGGTGGCGACACTGAAGCTTTCTTT
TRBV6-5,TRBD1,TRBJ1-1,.,CASSYLGQGPGTEAFF,TGTGCCAGCAGTTACCTGGGACAGGGGCCTGGAACTGAAGCTTTCTTT
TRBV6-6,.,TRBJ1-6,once,CASRQDRNSPLHF,TGTGCCAGCAGACAGGATCGGAATTCACCCCTCCACTTT
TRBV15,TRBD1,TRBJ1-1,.,CATSRPTGDGTEAFF,TGTGCCACCAGCAGACCAACAGGGGATGGGACTGAAGCTTTCTTT
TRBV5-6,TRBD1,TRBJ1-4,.,CASSIGQGIYNEKLFF,TGTGCCAGCAGCATCGGACAGGGAATCTATAATGAAAAACTGTTTTTT
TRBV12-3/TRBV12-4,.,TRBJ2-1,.,CASSIPGRLEQFF,TGTGCCAGCAGTATACCGGGGAGACTAGAGCAGTTCTTC
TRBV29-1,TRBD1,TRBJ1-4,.,CSVSYRGGEKLFF,TGCAGCGTTTCTTACAGGGGTGGTGAAAAACTGTTTTTT
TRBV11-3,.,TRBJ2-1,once,CASSLAGGTRGEQFF,TGTGCCAGCAGCTTAGCAGGCGGGACGAGGGGAGAGCAGTTCTTC
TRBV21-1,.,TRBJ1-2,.,CASSITQGRRPEDGYTF,TGTGCCAGCAGTATAACACAGGGCCGGAGACCGGAAGATGGCTACACCTTC
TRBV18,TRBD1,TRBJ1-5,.,CASSLGTGDQPQHF,TGTGCCAGCTCACTGGGGACAGGGGATCAGCCCCAGCATTTT
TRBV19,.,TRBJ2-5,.,CASSMPTGYQETQYF,TGTGCCAGTAGTATGCCGACAGGATACCAAGAGACCCAGTACTTC
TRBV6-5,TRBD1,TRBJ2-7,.,CASSPRGQGRYEQYF,TGTGCCAGCAGTCCCCGAGGACAGGGGAGGTACGAGCAGTACTTC
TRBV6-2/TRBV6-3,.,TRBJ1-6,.,CASSHGDSPLHF,TGTGCCAGCAGTCACGGGGATTCACCCCTCCACTTT
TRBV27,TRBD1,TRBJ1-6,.,CASSLSSIPGQALRSSYNSPLHF,TGTGCCAGCAGTTTATCCTCAATCCCGGGACAGGCCCTCCGTAGCTCCTATAATTCACCCCTCCACTTT
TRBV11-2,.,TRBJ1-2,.,CASSLDGGYEGYTF,TGTGCCAGCAGCTTAGATGGGGGGTATGAAGGCTACACCTTC
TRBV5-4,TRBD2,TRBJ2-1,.,CASSSPGLAGEGRNEQFF,TGTGCCAGCAGCTCACCGGGACTAGCGGGAGAGGGGCGCAATGAGCAGTTCTTC
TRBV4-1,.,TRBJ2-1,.,CASKSLANNEQFF,TGCGCCAGCAAATCCCTAGCGAACAATGAGCAGTTCTTC
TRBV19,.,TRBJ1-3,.,CASSQRESSGNTIYF,TGTGCCAGTAGTCAGCGGGAGAGCTCTGGAAACACCATATATTTT
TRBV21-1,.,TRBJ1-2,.,CASSKEGRVNGYTF,TGTGCCAGCAGCAAAGAGGGCAGGGTTAACGGCTACACCTTC
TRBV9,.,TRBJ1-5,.,CASSPGPTGNQPQHF,TGTGCCAGCAGCCCCGGTCCGACTGGCAATCAGCCCCAGCATTTT
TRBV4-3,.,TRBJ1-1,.,CASSQNGRTVSTEAFF,TGCGCCAGCAGCCAAAACGGACGGACTGTGAGCACTGAAGCTTTCTTT
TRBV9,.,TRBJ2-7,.,CASSLPGIEQYF,TGTGCCAGCAGCCTGCCAGGTATCGAGCAGTACTTC
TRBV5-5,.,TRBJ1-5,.,CASSRTLRRDSNQPQHF,TGTGCCAGCAGCCGCACCCTCCGACGGGATAGCAATCAGCCCCAGCATTTT
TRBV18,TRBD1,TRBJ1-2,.,CASSQSRDRRGEGYTF,TGTGCCAGCTCACAATCCCGGGACAGGAGAGGAGAAGGCTACACCTTC
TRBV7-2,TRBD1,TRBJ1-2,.,CASTQGADYNGYTF,TGTGCCAGCACCCAGGGGGCAGACTACAATGGCTACACCTTC
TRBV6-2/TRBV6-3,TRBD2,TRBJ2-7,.,CASTPGSSGRKEQYF,TGTGCCAGCACCCCGGGGTCTAGCGGGAGAAAAGAGCAGTACTTC
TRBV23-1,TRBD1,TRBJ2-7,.,CASSPDRDPFYEQYF,TGCGCCAGCAGCCCAGACAGGGATCCCTTTTACGAGCAGTACTTC
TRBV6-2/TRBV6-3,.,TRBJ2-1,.,CASSYRIADEQFF,TGTGCCAGCAGTTATCGTATAGCCGATGAGCAGTTCTTC
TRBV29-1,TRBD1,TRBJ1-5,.,CSVGDSQAGDQPQHF,TGCAGCGTTGGGGACAGCCAGGCTGGGGATCAGCCCCAGCATTTT
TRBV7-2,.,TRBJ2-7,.,CASSLRSEGHSYEQYF,TGTGCCAGCAGCCTTAGATCGGAGGGCCACTCCTACGAGCAGTACTTC
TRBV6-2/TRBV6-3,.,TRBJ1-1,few,CASSGPYMNTEAFF,TGTGCCAGCAGTGGGCCGTATATGAACACTGAAGCTTTCTTT
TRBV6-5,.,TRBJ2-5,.,CASSYGSPGVGTQYF,TGTGCCAGCAGTTACGGCAGCCCCGGGGTTGGGACCCAGTACTTC
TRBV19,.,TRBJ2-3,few,CASSHRGTSTDTQYF,TGTGCCAGTAGTCATAGGGGGACAAGCACAGATACGCAGTATTTT